The TCR beta chain described here comes from a study of CXCR3-negative and CXCR3-positive naive CD8 T cells. The authors made the TRB cDNA libraries by 5' RACE using UMI labels. TCRdb derives one entry per CDR3 protein from the 5' RACE reads, leaving out DNA. The table for this sample gives tens of thousands of distinct CDR3 sequences. The germline V gene has CDR1 SEHNR and CDR2 FQNEAQ (reference sequence). The CDR3 is 11 amino acids. The chain joins TRBV7-9 to TRBJ1-2. The sample comprised memory CD8+ T cells from blood. The clonotype was recovered from a human donor in good health. Some clones in this sample may be carry-over from other donors' samples. CDR3 sequence: CASSYDYGYTF.